A single sample is the source of the 7 T cell receptor beta chains below, sequenced in a study of beta chain features in type 1 diabetes. Expressed TCRB transcripts were sequenced, since all the RNA that had been isolated was reverse transcribed. Repertoires were generated with immunoSEQ multiplex PCR, while TCRdb's copy carries only in-frame clones and drops some. Of more than 150,000 clones in the sample, more than 10% were seen once. Specimen: central memory CD4+ T cells from blood. Receptors were obtained from a young woman in good health.

J is TRBJ2-1 and V is TRBV5-1, with TRBD1 matching over 10 bases. The junction had 4 bases not matched to a gene; V was cut back by 3 bases and J by 4 bases. CDR1 and CDR2 (germline): SGHRS, YFSETQ. The CDR3 runs 15 residues. CDR3 DNA sequence: TGCGCCAGCAGCTCGGGACAGGGGTCATACAATGAGCAGTTCTTC. This encodes CASSSGQGSYNEQFF.

The chain combines TRBV11-2 with TRBJ1-2; D not resolved. The CDR3 totals 15 residues. Between the trimmed V and J ends, which lost 2 bases and 0 bases, there was a span of 10 bases. The V gene's germline CDR1 is SGHAT and CDR2 FQNNGV. The CDR3 DNA reads TGTGCCAGCAGCTTAAATCCGGGAACTAACTATGGCTACACCTTC. It encodes CASSLNPGTNYGYTF.

The rearrangement joins TRBV6-6 to TRBJ2-4; 8 bases match TRBD2. This CDR3 has 12 residues. Germline assignment: CDR1 MNHNY and CDR2 SVGAGI (reference sequence). V lost 4 bases to trimming and J lost 16 bases; unmatched junction nucleotides: 9. The CDR3 reads CASSSTGLARYF. CDR3 bases: TGTGCCAGCAGTTCCACCGGACTAGCTCGCTACTTC.

V and J are TRBV30 and TRBJ2-7; TRBD2 agrees at 10 bases. The CDR3 extends over 13 amino acids. The trim removed 2 bases at V and 9 bases at J, leaving 7 bases unmatched. Germline V gene lookup returns CDR1 GTSNPN and CDR2 SVGIG (reference sequence). CDR3 sequence: CAWSIGLADLQYF. CDR3 in DNA: TGTGCCTGGAGTATAGGACTAGCGGACCTGCAGTACTTC.

V is TRBV21-1 and J is TRBJ2-1; the D call in the table, TRBD1, was not verified against the DNA. TRBV21-1 has pseudogene status. The CDR3 is made up of 17 amino acids. The CDR3, as DNA: TGTGCCAGCAGCCTCGGGCCTCGGGACAGGTTTTCCAATGAGCAGTTCTTC. Translating gives CASSLGPRDRFSNEQFF.

In this sample, this clone turned up a few times. This chain uses TRBV5-6 with TRBJ1-2, with TRBD1 identical over 7 bases. The germline CDR1 and CDR2 sequences are SGHDT and YYEEEE. With V trimmed by 0 bases and J by 2 bases, 7 bases remained unmatched. The CDR3 totals 16 residues. The CDR3 region is CASSLDPGTVNYGYTF. The CDR3 bases are TGTGCCAGCAGCTTGGACCCGGGGACAGTCAACTATGGCTACACCTTC.

The rearrangement links TRBV30 to TRBJ2-1; the D gene is possibly TRBD2 (5 bases). Between the trimmed V and J ends, which lost 4 bases and 3 bases, there was a span of 10 bases. Germline V gene sequence: CDR1 GTSNPN, CDR2 SVGIG (reference sequence). The CDR3 spans 13 residues. CDR3 in amino acids: CAWKVGNYNEQFF. DNA for the CDR3: TGTGCCTGGAAGGTCGGGAACTACAATGAGCAGTTCTTC.